One T cell receptor (beta chain) is described in this entry. Its specificity is unknown. Random hexamers served to reverse transcribe about 0.5 to 1 ug RNA. Coverage of TCR beta CDR3 amplification by immunoSEQ multiplex PCR extended to 54 Vbeta and 13 Jbeta. MiXCR was run by TCRdb on the immunoSEQ multiplex PCR reads, yielding one entry per CDR3 protein. The table records 240,000 or so distinct CDR3 sequences, 90% to 96% of them present only once. The sample comes from a study of CD8 T cells in Susac syndrome. Turning to the study itself: The Susac syndrome patients that were sequenced included more than 5 with active disease and fewer than 10 in remission. The study's findings and limits: The TCR sequencing and HLA analysis in the study involved a relatively small number of individuals, as the study acknowledged.

Sequencing of TCR beta drew on CD8+ and CD4+ T cells from blood. The ends were cut back, 0 bases at V and 5 bases at J, with 13 bases in the middle. Germline CDR1 and CDR2: MNHEY and SVGAGI. The CDR3 consists of 15 residues. What was sequenced was CD4+ T cells from PBMCs. The chain combines TRBV6-5 with TRBJ1-2, with unresolved D. The receptor comes from a human donor with Susac syndrome. The CDR3 bases are TGTGCCAGCAGTTACTCGGGCACTGTAGGGTATGGCTACACCTTC. Encoded protein: CASSYSGTVGYGYTF.